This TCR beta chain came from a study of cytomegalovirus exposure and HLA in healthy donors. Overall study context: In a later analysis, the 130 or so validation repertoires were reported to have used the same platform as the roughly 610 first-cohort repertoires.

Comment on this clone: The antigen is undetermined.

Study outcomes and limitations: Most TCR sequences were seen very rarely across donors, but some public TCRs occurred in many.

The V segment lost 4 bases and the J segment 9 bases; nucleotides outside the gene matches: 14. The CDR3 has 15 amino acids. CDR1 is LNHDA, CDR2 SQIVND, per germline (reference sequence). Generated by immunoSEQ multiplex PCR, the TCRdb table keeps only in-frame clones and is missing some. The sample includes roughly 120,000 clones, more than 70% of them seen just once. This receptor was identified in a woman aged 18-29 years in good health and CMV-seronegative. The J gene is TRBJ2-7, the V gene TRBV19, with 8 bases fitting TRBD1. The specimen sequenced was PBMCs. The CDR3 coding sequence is TGTGCCAGTAGTACCGGACAGGGTGGGTACCCAGGGCAGTACTTC. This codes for CASSTGQGGYPGQYF.